This TCR beta chain is drawn from a study of blood T cell repertoires in COVID-19. The V gene lost 3 bases and the J gene lost 5 bases, with 16 bases spanning the gap. The germline CDR1 and CDR2 sequences are MNHNS and SASEGT. CDR3 length: 15 amino acids. Per the original methods: Nucleated cell counts were estimated from reference gene primer amplification. Only in-frame clones appear in the TCRdb table, and some are missing; sequencing was by immunoSEQ multiplex PCR. The DNA was the basis for D and trimming; V, J and clone size are from that table. In the table there are about 190,000 clones, around 80% of which are singletons.

This clonotype was sampled from a man aged 60-69 years with acute or convalescent COVID-19. V usage is TRBV6-1 and J usage is TRBJ1-1, with D perhaps TRBD1 (5 bases). The source material was peripheral blood. The CDR3 sequence is CASSEVLGAKTEAFF. CDR3 in DNA: TGTGCCAGCAGTGAGGTCCTAGGGGCTAAAACTGAAGCTTTCTTT.